This T cell receptor (beta chain) was observed in a study of T cell responses to AZD1222 COVID-19 vaccine. About this clone itself: Its antigen is as yet unknown.

This table comes from immunoSEQ multiplex PCR, and its TCRdb copy is limited to in-frame clones, with some not included. The table lists about 96,000 clones, 75% to 90% of them singletons. Study observations and caveats: Spike-specific TCR breadth and depth grew following two AZD1222 doses.

Germline CDR1 is ENHRY and CDR2 is SYGVKD. This CDR3 has 12 residues. The V and J ends lost 11 bases and 6 bases, in that order; junction bases with no gene match: 5. V gene TRBV10-3 combines with J gene TRBJ2-1; 9 nucleotides match TRBD1. This receptor was obtained from an adult in good health. The sequenced sample was peripheral blood, obtained on day 0 of AZD1222 vaccination. The DNA of the CDR3 is TGTGCCGTGGACAGGGGAGCCAATGAGCAGTTCTTC. Its protein is CAVDRGANEQFF.